This is a list of T cell receptor beta chains from one sample in a study of blood T cells in healthy people across ages. MiXCR was run by TCRdb on the 5' RACE reads, yielding one entry per CDR3 protein. The sample lists around 1.7 million distinct CDR3 sequences; 28% were seen once. The sequenced sample consisted of blood. These receptors were taken from a woman in her 30s in good health. Both conserved end residues are part of each CDR3. A D gene is named only where the DNA matches it firmly. Some rows have no size entry. The others give once, few or many, or a class for an expanded clone.

>-|-|TRBV24-1|TRBJ2-1
TGTGCCACCAGTGACGAAAAGGTAGGCGAGCAGTTCTTC
CATSDEKVGEQFF
>-|-|TRBV28|TRBJ2-5
TGTGCCAGCAGTACCTCGGGAAGGGCTGATCAAGAGACCCAGTACTTC
CASSTSGRADQETQYF
>few|-|TRBV12-3/TRBV12-4|TRBJ1-2
TGTGCCAGCAGTTTAACCAGGAAGGACCCAAACTATGGCTACACCTTC
CASSLTRKDPNYGYTF
>few|TRBD1|TRBV5-1|TRBJ2-1
TGCGCCAGCAGCCCGGGTAGGACAGGGTTGACTGAGCAGTTCTTC
CASSPGRTGLTEQFF
>few|-|TRBV4-3|TRBJ2-1
TGCGCCAGCAGCCAAAAGTGGGAGGTCACCTCCTACAATGAGCAGTTCTTC
CASSQKWEVTSYNEQFF
>-|TRBD1|TRBV27|TRBJ1-2
TGTGCCAGCAGTTGGACAGGGGGTAATAGCTATGGCTACACCTTC
CASSWTGGNSYGYTF
>few|TRBD2|TRBV12-3/TRBV12-4|TRBJ2-3
TGTGCCAGCACTAAGGCGACGGGGGGAGGAGGTATTACAGATACGCAGTATTTT
CASTKATGGGGITDTQYF
>many|-|TRBV15|TRBJ2-7
TGTGCCACCAGCAAAGACACCAACTACGAGCAGTACTTC
CATSKDTNYEQYF
>-|-|TRBV11-2|TRBJ2-1
TGTGCCAGCAGGGGGAATCTTGTCTTTGAGCAGTTCTTC
CASRGNLVFEQFF
>once|-|TRBV12-3/TRBV12-4|TRBJ1-1
TGTGCCAGCAGTGTCCGGGACCCAGGTATGAACACTGAAGCTTTCTTT
CASSVRDPGMNTEAFF
>-|-|TRBV7-3|TRBJ1-6
TGTGCCAGCACTTACGTGAAGGGGTCACCCCTCCACTTT
CASTYVKGSPLHF
>many|-|TRBV11-2|TRBJ2-3
TGTGCCAGCAGTTTCCGCCCGGGACGTCTAAGCACAGATACGCAGTATTTT
CASSFRPGRLSTDTQYF
>-|-|TRBV4-3|TRBJ2-1
TGCGCCAGCAGCCAAGATAACGGCGGTACTGAGCAGTTCTTC
CASSQDNGGTEQFF
>-|TRBD2|TRBV12-3/TRBV12-4|TRBJ2-1
TGTGCCAGCAGTTACCATCTAGCGGGGGCTTTCGAGCAGTTCTTC
CASSYHLAGAFEQFF
>-|TRBD2|TRBV7-9|TRBJ2-5
TGTGCCAGCAGCTTCAGCGGACTAGCGGGCGGGGAGACCCAGTACTTC
CASSFSGLAGGETQYF
>-|-|TRBV6-1|TRBJ2-1
TGTGCCAGCACCTGGTTTGGCAATGAGCAGTTCTTC
CASTWFGNEQFF
>-|TRBD1|TRBV7-2|TRBJ2-7
TGTGCCAGCAGCTTAGCTGACCGGGACAGGGCCTACGAGCAGTACTTC
CASSLADRDRAYEQYF
>-|TRBD2|TRBV20-1|TRBJ2-5
TGCAGTGCTAGGAAGGCGGGACTAGAACAAGAGACCCAGTACTTC
CSARKAGLEQETQYF
>-|TRBD1|TRBV7-9|TRBJ2-5
TGTGCCAGCAGCCCTAAAACCGGGACAGAGCAAGAGACCCAGTACTTC
CASSPKTGTEQETQYF
>-|-|TRBV18|TRBJ2-5
TGTGCCAGCTCACCTGGGACGCAAGGGGAGACCCAGTACTTC
CASSPGTQGETQYF
>-|TRBD2|TRBV9|TRBJ2-3
TGTGCCAGCAGCGTACTTAGCGGGGGCACAGATACGCAGTATTTT
CASSVLSGGTDTQYF
>-|-|TRBV10-2|TRBJ2-7
TGCGCCAGCGGTGCGGGCAGAAACTACAATGAGCAGTACTTC
CASGAGRNYNEQYF
>few|-|TRBV5-5|TRBJ1-1
TGTGCCAGCACCCCGGCGGTGAACACTGAAGCTTTCTTT
CASTPAVNTEAFF
>-|-|TRBV4-1|TRBJ1-4
TGCGCCAGCAGCCCACAGGGAGCCTATAATGAAAAACTGTTTTTT
CASSPQGAYNEKLFF
>many|-|TRBV6-2/TRBV6-3|TRBJ2-7
TGTGCCAGCAGTTACGCATCACCAGCGGTCTACGAGCAGTACTTC
CASSYASPAVYEQYF
>-|-|TRBV12-3/TRBV12-4|TRBJ2-3
TGTGCCAGCAGTTTTTCTGGGCGGGTCACAGATACGCAGTATTTT
CASSFSGRVTDTQYF
>-|TRBD2|TRBV11-1|TRBJ2-1
TGTGCCAGCAGCTTAGTCGAGCTAGCGGTTAGCCACAATGAGCAGTTCTTC
CASSLVELAVSHNEQFF
>few|-|TRBV29-1|TRBJ1-1
TGCAGCGCACCCGGGGGGGGAGCTGAAGCTTTCTTT
CSAPGGGAEAFF
>-|-|TRBV6-1|TRBJ2-3
TGTGCCAGCAGTGATTCCCGGTTCCCCCGGGGGACGCAGTATTTT
CASSDSRFPRGTQYF
>many|-|TRBV15|TRBJ2-7
TGTGCCACCAGCAGAGACCCGGGAGCTGGGTACGAGCAGTACTTC
CATSRDPGAGYEQYF
>many|-|TRBV4-2|TRBJ2-6
TGTGCCAGCAGCCAAGGGCCGTCCTCTGGGGCCAACGTCCTGACTTTC
CASSQGPSSGANVLTF
>few|TRBD2|TRBV18|TRBJ2-2
TGTGCCAGCTCACCTCCTAGCGGGAGGGCGAACACCGGGGAGCTGTTTTTT
CASSPPSGRANTGELFF
>-|-|TRBV18|TRBJ1-1
TGTGCCAGCCCAGAGGATCCCCGCGGCACTGAAGCTTTCTTT
CASPEDPRGTEAFF
>-|TRBD1|TRBV7-6|TRBJ2-1
TGTGCCAGCAGCACGAGGGACAGTCCGTATGAGCAGTTCTTC
CASSTRDSPYEQFF
>-|-|TRBV2|TRBJ2-1
TGTGCCAGCCGGGATTGTCCCAGAACTAACAATGAGCAGTTCTTC
CASRDCPRTNNEQFF
>few|TRBD1|TRBV5-6|TRBJ2-7
TGTGCCAGCAGCTTAACCGGGACAGGGTTTGACGAGCAGTACTTC
CASSLTGTGFDEQYF
>-|-|TRBV20-1|TRBJ2-3
TGCAGTGCTAGGGAGCGGTTCACAGATACGCAGTATTTT
CSARERFTDTQYF
>-|-|TRBV7-2|TRBJ1-4
TGTGCCAGCAGCTTAAGGCTAGCGAGAAGCAAACTGTTTTTT
CASSLRLARSKLFF
>few|TRBD1|TRBV5-1|TRBJ2-7
TGCGCCAGCAGCTTGGATTTTCCGGGACAGAGAGTTTGCGAGCAGTACTTC
CASSLDFPGQRVCEQYF
>-|-|TRBV5-1|TRBJ1-5
TGCGCCAGCAGCTTACAACTAAGGGAGGACAATCAGCCCCAGCATTTT
CASSLQLREDNQPQHF
>few|-|TRBV16|TRBJ2-4
TGTGCCAGCAGCCCCCGGGCGCGGGCGAAAAACATTCAGTACTTC
CASSPRARAKNIQYF
>few|-|TRBV19|TRBJ2-7
TGTGCCAGTAGTACGTTCATCTCCTACGAGCAGTACTTC
CASSTFISYEQYF
>-|-|TRBV9|TRBJ1-1
TGTGCCAGCAGCACCGTTGGTACTGAAGCTTTCTTT
CASSTVGTEAFF
>-|-|TRBV5-1|TRBJ2-2
TGCGCCAGCAGCTTGGATCGGGGCCCCGGGGAGCTGTTTTTT
CASSLDRGPGELFF
>many|TRBD2|TRBV3-1|TRBJ2-5
TGTGCCAGCAGCCAAACACTAGCGGAGCAAGAGACCCAGTACTTC
CASSQTLAEQETQYF
>-|-|TRBV6-5|TRBJ2-5
TGTGCCAACAGTCTTTCCAGGGCTGCAACAGAGACCCAGTACTTC
CANSLSRAATETQYF
>few|-|TRBV29-1|TRBJ2-7
TGCAGCGTTAGTCAGGAACCTTACGAGCAGTACTTC
CSVSQEPYEQYF
>-|TRBD2|TRBV28|TRBJ2-1
TGTGCCAGCAGTTTATCGCCTAGCGGGGGGTCCATAAGCTCCTACAATGAGCAGTTCTTC
CASSLSPSGGSISSYNEQFF
>-|TRBD2|TRBV19|TRBJ2-1
TGTGCCAGTAGTACACTAGCGGGGGAGAGCAATGAGCAGTTCTTC
CASSTLAGESNEQFF
>-|-|TRBV7-9|TRBJ2-6
TGTGCCAGCAGCCAGGAGCCACGGAGAAGCTCTGGGGCCAACGTCCTGACTTTC
CASSQEPRRSSGANVLTF